The entry below describes one T cell receptor beta chain. This specimen comes from a study of blood T cell repertoires in COVID-19. Assay used: immunoSEQ multiplex PCR; TCRdb lists only in-frame clones, some missing. The table has around 250,000 clones, less than 90% seen once. CDR3 size: 14 residues. The trim removed 8 bases at V and 4 bases at J, leaving 10 bases unmatched. Germline-derived CDR1 and CDR2 are MRHNA and SNTAGT. The rearrangement joins TRBV6-4 to TRBJ1-1, with TRBD1 identical over 7 bases. The sequence was collected from a woman between 40 and 50 years old who had recovered from COVID-19. Sequenced input: peripheral blood. CDR3 nucleotide sequence: TGTGCCAGCTCCGGGACAGCCGAGAGCACTGAAGCTTTCTTT. It is translated as CASSGTAESTEAFF.